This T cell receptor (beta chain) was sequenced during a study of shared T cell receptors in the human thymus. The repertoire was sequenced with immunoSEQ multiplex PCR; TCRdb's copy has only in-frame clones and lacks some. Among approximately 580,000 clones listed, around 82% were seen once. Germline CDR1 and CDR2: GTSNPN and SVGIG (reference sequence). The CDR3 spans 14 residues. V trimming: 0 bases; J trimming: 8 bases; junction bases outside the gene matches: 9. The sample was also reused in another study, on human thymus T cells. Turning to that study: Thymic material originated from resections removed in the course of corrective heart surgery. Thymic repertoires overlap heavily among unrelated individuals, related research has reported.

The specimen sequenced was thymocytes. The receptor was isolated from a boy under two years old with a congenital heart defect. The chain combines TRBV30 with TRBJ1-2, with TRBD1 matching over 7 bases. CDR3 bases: TGTGCCTGGAGTGTGGGACAGAGCCATGTGGGCTACACCTTC. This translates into CAWSVGQSHVGYTF.